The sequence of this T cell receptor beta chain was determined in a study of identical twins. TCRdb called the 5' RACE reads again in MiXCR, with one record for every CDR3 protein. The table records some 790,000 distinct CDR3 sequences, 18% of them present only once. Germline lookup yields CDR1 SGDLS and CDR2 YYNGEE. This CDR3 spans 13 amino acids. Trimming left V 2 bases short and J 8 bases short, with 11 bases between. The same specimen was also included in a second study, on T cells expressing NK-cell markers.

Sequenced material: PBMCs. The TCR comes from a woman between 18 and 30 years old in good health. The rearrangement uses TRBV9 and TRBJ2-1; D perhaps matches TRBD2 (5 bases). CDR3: CASSVHWRDEQFF. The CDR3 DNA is TGTGCCAGCAGCGTTCATTGGCGGGATGAGCAGTTCTTC.